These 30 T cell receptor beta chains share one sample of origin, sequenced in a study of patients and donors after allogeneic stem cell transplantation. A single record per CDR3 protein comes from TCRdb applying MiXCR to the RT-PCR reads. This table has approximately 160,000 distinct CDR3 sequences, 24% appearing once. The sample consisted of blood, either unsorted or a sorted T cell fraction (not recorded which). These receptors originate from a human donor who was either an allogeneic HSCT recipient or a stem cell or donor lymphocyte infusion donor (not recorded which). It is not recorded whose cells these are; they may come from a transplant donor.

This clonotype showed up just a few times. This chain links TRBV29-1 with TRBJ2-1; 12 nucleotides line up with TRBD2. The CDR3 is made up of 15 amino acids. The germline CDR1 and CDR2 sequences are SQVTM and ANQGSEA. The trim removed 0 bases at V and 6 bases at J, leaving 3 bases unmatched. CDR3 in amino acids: CSVEDGLAGSNEQFF. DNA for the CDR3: TGCAGCGTTGAAGATGGACTAGCGGGATCCAATGAGCAGTTCTTC.

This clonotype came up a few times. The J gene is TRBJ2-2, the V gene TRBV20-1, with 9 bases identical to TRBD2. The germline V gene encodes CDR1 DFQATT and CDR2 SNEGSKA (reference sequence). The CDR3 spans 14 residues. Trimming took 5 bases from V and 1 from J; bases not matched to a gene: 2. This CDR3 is CSASTSGNTGELFF. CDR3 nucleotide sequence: TGCAGTGCTTCGACTAGCGGGAACACCGGGGAGCTGTTTTTT.

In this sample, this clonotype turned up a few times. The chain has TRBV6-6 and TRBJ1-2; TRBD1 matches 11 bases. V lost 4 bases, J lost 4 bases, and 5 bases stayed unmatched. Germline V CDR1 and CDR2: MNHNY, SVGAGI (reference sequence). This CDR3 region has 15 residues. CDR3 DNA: TGTGCCAGCAGTTCCGAGGACAGGGGGCTCTATGGCTACACCTTC. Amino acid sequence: CASSSEDRGLYGYTF.

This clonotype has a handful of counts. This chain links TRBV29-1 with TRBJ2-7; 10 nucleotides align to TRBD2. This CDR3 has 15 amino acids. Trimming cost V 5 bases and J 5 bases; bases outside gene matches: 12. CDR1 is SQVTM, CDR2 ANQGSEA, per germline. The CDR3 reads CSVQDPGLAFDEQYF. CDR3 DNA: TGCAGCGTTCAGGATCCGGGACTAGCGTTCGACGAGCAGTACTTC.

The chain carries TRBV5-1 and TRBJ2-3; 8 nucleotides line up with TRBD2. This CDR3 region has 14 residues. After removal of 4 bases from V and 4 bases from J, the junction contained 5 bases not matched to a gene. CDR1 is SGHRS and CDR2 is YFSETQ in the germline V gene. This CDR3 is CASSPGLVSDTQYF. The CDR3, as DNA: TGCGCCAGCAGCCCGGGACTAGTATCAGATACGCAGTATTTT.

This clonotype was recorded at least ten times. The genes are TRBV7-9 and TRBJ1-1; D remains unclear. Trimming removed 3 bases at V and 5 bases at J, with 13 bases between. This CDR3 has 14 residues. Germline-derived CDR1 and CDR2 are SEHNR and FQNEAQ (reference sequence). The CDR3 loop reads CASSLGPLGTEAFF. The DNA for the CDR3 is TGTGCCAGCAGCTTGGGTCCCCTGGGGACTGAAGCTTTCTTT.

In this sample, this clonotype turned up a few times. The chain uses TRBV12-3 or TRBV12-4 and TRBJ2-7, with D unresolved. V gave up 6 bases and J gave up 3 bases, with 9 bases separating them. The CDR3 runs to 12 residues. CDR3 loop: CASSFTGYEQYF. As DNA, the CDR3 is TGTGCCAGCAGCTTCACGGGCTACGAGCAGTACTTC.

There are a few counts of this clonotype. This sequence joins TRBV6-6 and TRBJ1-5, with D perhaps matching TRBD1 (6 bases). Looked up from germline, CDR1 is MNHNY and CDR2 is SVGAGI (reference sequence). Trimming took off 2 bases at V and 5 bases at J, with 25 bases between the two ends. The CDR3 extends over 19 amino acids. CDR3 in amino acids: CASSYLWTDRYSHHQPQHF. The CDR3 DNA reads TGTGCCAGCAGTTACCTGTGGACAGACCGATATTCGCACCATCAGCCCCAGCATTTT.

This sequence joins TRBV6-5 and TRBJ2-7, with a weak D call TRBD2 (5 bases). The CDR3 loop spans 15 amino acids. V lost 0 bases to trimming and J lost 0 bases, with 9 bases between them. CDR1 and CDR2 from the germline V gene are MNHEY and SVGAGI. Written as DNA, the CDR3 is TGTGCCAGCAGTTACTCGAAGGGAGTCTCCTACGAGCAGTACTTC. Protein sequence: CASSYSKGVSYEQYF.

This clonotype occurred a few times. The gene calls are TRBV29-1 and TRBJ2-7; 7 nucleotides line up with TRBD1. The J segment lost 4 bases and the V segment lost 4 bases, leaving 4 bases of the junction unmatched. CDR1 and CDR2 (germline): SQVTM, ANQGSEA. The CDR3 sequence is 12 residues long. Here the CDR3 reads CSVVRQGYEQYF. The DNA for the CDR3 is TGCAGCGTTGTGAGACAGGGTTACGAGCAGTACTTC.

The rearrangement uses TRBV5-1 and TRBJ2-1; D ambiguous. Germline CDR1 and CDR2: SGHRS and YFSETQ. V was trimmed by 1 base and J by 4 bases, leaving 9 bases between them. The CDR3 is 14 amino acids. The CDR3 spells CASSLRLLYNEQFF. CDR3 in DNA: TGCGCCAGCAGCTTGCGGTTGCTTTACAATGAGCAGTTCTTC.

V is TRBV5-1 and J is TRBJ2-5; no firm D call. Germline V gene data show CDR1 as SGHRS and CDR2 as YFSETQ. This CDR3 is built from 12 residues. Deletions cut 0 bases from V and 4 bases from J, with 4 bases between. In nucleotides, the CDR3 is TGCGCCAGCAGCTTGGACATAGAGACCCAGTACTTC. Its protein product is CASSLDIETQYF.

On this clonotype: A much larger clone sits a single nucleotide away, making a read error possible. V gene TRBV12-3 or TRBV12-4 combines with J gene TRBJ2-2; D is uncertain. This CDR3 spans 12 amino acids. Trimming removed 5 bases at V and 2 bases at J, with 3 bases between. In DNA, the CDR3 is TGTGCCAGCAGTCAAAACACCGGGGAGCTGTTTTTT. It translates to CASSQNTGELFF.

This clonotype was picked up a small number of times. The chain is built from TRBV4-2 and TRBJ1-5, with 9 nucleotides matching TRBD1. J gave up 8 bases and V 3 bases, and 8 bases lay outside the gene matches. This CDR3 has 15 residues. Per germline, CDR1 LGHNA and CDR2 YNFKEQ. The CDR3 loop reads CASSHGTGTREPQHF. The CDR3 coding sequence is TGTGCCAGCAGCCACGGGACAGGGACGAGGGAGCCCCAGCATTTT.

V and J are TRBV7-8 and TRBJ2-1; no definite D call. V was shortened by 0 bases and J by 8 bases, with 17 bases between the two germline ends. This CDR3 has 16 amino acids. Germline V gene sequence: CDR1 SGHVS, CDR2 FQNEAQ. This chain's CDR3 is CASSLAGRPFWDEQFF. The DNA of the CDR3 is TGTGCCAGCAGCTTAGCCGGCAGGCCCTTCTGGGATGAGCAGTTCTTC. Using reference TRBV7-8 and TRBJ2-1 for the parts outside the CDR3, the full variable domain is GAGVSQSPRYKVAKRGQDVALRCDPISGHVSLFWYQQALGQGPEFLTYFQNEAQLDKSGLPSDRFFAERPEGSVSTLKIQRTQQEDSAVYLCASSLAGRPFWDEQFFGPGTRLTVL.

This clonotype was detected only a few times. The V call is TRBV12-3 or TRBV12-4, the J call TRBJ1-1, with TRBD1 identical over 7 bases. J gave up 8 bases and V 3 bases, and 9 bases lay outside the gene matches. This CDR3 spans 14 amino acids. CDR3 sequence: CASSLLGTDPEAFF. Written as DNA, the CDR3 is TGTGCCAGCAGTTTGCTGGGGACAGATCCAGAAGCTTTCTTT.

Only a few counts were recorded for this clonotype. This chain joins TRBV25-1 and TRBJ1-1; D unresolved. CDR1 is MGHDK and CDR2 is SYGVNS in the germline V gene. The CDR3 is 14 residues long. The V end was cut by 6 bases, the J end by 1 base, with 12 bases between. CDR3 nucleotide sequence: TGTGCCAGCAGCCGAGGTTGGACGAACACTGAAGCTTTCTTT. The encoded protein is CASSRGWTNTEAFF.

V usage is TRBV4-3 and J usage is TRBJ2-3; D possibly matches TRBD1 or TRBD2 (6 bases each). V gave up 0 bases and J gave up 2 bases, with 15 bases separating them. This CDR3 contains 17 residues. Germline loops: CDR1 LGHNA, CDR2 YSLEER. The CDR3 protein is CASSQDRGRIITDTQYF. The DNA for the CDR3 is TGCGCCAGCAGCCAAGATAGGGGGAGGATAATCACAGATACGCAGTATTTT.

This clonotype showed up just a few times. In DNA, the CDR3 is TGTGCCAGCAGCCAAATCGAACAAAAGGGGACCAATCAGCCCCAGCATTTT. Translating it yields CASSQIEQKGTNQPQHF. The chain employs TRBV14 and TRBJ1-5; tentative D call: TRBD1 (5 bases). This CDR3 comprises 17 residues. The V end was cut by 2 bases, the J end by 3 bases, with 17 bases between. Germline V gene sequence: CDR1 SGHDN, CDR2 FVKESK. The full variable domain, with the rest looked up from reference TRBV14 and TRBJ1-5, is EAGVTQFPSHSVIEKGQTVTLRCDPISGHDNLYWYRRVMGKEIKFLLHFVKESKQDESGMPNNRFLAERTGGTYSTLKVQPAELEDSGVYFCASSQIEQKGTNQPQHFGDGTRLSIL.

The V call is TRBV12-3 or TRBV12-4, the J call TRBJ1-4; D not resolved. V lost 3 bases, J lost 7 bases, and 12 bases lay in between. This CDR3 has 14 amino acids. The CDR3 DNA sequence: TGTGCCAGCAGTTTCTATCCGCCCGGTGAAAAACTGTTTTTT. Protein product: CASSFYPPGEKLFF.

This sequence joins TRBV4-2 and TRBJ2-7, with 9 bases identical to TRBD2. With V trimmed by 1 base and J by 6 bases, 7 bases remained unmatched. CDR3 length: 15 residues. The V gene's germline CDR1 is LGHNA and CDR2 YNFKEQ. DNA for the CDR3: TGTGCCAGCAGCCAAGGTGGGACTAGCCTGAGCGAGCAGTACTTC. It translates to CASSQGGTSLSEQYF.

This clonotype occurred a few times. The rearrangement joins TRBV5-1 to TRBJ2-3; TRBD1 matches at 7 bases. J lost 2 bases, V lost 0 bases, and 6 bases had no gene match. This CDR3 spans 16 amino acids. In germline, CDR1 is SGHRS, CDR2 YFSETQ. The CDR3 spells CASSLGGTVLTDTQYF. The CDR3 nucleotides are TGCGCCAGCAGCTTGGGAGGGACAGTCCTCACAGATACGCAGTATTTT.

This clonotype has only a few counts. For the CDR3, the DNA is TGTGCCAGCGGGAGACTAGAAACGCAGTATTTT. The encoded protein is CASGRLETQYF. V is TRBV12-3 or TRBV12-4 and J is TRBJ2-3; the D gene is possibly TRBD2 (6 bases). The CDR3 sequence is 11 residues long. The ends were cut back, 8 bases at V and 9 bases at J, with 12 bases in the middle.

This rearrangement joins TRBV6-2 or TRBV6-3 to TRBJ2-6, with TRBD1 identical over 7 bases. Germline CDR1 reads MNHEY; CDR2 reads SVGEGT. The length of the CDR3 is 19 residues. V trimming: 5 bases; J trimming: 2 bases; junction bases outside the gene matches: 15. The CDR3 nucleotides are TGTGCCAGCAGTCTCCAATTGAGCAGGGGGACCGCTGGGGCCAACGTCCTGACTTTC. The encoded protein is CASSLQLSRGTAGANVLTF.

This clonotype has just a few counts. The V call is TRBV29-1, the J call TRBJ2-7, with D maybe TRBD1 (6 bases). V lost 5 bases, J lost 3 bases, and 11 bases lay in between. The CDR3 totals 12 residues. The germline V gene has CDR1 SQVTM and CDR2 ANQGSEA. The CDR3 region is CSVRAGVYEQYF. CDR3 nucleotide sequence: TGCAGCGTTAGGGCAGGGGTCTACGAGCAGTACTTC.

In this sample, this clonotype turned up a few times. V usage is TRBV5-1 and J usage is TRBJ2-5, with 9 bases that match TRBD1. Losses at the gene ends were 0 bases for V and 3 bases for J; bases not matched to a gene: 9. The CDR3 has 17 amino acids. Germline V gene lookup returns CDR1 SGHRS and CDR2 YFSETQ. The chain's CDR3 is CASSLGTGVPLKETQYF. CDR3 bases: TGCGCCAGCAGCTTGGGGACAGGGGTTCCCCTCAAAGAGACCCAGTACTTC.

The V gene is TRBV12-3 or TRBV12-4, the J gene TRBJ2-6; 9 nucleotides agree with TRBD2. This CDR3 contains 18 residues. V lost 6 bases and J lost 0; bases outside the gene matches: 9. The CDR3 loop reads CASSPTLAGFSGANVLTF. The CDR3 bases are TGTGCCAGCAGCCCGACGCTAGCGGGATTCTCTGGGGCCAACGTCCTGACTTTC.

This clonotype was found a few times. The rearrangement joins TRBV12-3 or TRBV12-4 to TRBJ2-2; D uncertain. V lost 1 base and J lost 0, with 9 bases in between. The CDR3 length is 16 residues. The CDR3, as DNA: TGTGCCAGCAGTTTAGTAGTCGGACCGAACACCGGGGAGCTGTTTTTT. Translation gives CASSLVVGPNTGELFF.

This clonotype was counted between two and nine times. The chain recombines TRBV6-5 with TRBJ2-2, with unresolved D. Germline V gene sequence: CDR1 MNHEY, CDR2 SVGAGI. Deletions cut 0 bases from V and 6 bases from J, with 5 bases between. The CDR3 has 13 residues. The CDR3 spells CASSYSAAGELFF. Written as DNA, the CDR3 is TGTGCCAGCAGTTACTCTGCGGCCGGGGAGCTGTTTTTT.

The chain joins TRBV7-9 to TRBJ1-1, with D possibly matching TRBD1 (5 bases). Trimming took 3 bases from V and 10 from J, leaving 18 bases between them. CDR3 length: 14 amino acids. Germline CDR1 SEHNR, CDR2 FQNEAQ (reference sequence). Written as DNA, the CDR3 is TGTGCCAGCAGCTTCGGAGGGACCTTGCTGGGAGCTTTCTTT. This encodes CASSFGGTLLGAFF.